Included here is one TCR beta chain sequence, with context. What antigen it recognizes has not been identified. There are no base qualities to consult, and no much larger clone falls within one base. The data derive from a study of cytomegalovirus exposure and HLA in healthy donors listed by TCRdb under 2017. For the wider study: In an earlier analysis of roughly 500 of the donors, approximately 300 Gb of sequence data and approximately 120 million unique TCR beta sequences from about 179 million T cells were reported. The T cell repertoires of 550 to 850 subjects were profiled by immunosequencing and related to cytomegalovirus serostatus. Four or five DR-DQ haplotypes were treated as single units for association and clustering because of strong linkage in the cohort. Typing coverage differed by locus: A, B, C, DRB1 and DQB1 were typed in about 620-640 donors, DQA1 in 500 to 550, DPA1 in some 600, and DPB1 in about 450. A separate validation cohort of roughly 120 different subjects was used in addition to the approximately 670-subject first cohort. Among 398 genotyped donors of the cohort, an average of around 220,000 unique TCR beta nucleotide sequences was sequenced per donor, of which about 19% were non-productive. HLA typing covered class I and class II loci at four-digit resolution. The genetic ancestry cluster associated with self-reported Caucasian donors included 81% of the approximately 430 genotyped donors. Every repertoire in the discovery cohort had been generated on one and the same sequencing platform. To predict cytomegalovirus infection status, the study combined high-throughput TCR immunosequencing, statistical association of individual TCRs with disease status, and machine learning. An earlier analysis of fewer than 700 of the donors applied high-throughput TCR beta sequencing to assess whether each TCR beta V gene segment acted as functional or pseudogenic. The study aimed to test whether signatures of past pathogen exposure could be identified by cataloging public T cell receptors. An early release covering roughly 580 HLA-typed donors comprised approximately 290 gigabases of sequencing data and about 90 million unique TCR sequences. A later analysis re-analyzed previously published TCR beta repertoires from 600 to 850 donors and added high-resolution HLA genotyping to study TCR occurrence patterns. Rather than drawing on any new phenotypic data, the later analysis identified candidate immune exposures from TCR beta sequences and the way those sequences occurred across donors. A later genetic analysis used genome-wide SNP genotypes for about three fifths of the 666 donors, treating that subset as a discovery cohort. Donor age, sex, ethnicity and CMV serostatus were compiled together with the repertoire data.

Points the paper makes about the study in general: In vitro tests confirmed that a few of the cytomegalovirus-associated TCR beta chains recognize cytomegalovirus antigens. A total of fewer than 200 TCR beta chains were listed by the study as associated with cytomegalovirus. In a later genetic analysis, a missense DCLRE1C variant was associated with V-gene and J-gene trimming of TCR beta chains, and the association was replicated in an independent cohort. A later analysis found that most CMV-associated TCR beta chains appeared HLA-restricted, with HLA associations seemingly driven largely by CMV exposure. According to a later genetic analysis, donors in an Asian-associated ancestry cluster had fewer N-insertions in productive TCRs than the roughly 660-donor mean. Presence/absence analyses assumed roughly uniform sequencing depth across donors, an assumption that may not hold. Because HLA typing was unavailable for some donors at each locus, only the typed subset was used in association tests. This cohort had only TCR beta chains sequenced, and the lack of alpha or paired-chain data limited which features could be detected. Linkage disequilibrium might explain the correlated functional status among segregating V segments, but an unknown experimental factor could not be ruled out. Because counts were too low, about 18 rarely observed V segments, including chromosome 9 orphons, were excluded from the earlier analysis of around 590 of the donors. CMV serostatus was the only immune exposure information available for the cohort. In a later analysis, HLA-associated TCR beta chains showed more clonal expansion and lower generation probabilities than non-associated chains that were equally common. A later analysis reported that several top co-occurrence clusters appeared linked to parvovirus B19, influenza, CMV and Epstein-Barr virus. In an earlier analysis of several hundred of the donors, most TCR beta V segments were observed in productive rearrangements about 87% or about 30% of the time, broadly matching IMGT annotations. According to a later analysis, TCR association rates differed among HLA loci, with DRB1 alleles showing the most associated TCRs and HLA-C alleles showing the fewest. Some IMGT-functional V segments, including TRBV6-2 and TRBV6-3, could not be distinguished by the 87-base-pair reads and were therefore excluded. When HLA alleles, especially DR and DQ, strongly co-occurred, TCR associations were difficult to assign to individual alleles. The sequencing pipeline was judged likely to have produced a cluster of highly shared sequence variants as a technical artifact. A further reported finding was that TCR beta sequences accurately predicted the HLA-A and HLA-B alleles for most subjects in the first cohort. Cytomegalovirus status was reported to be diagnosed by the classifier with high specificity and sensitivity in both the original and validation cohorts. According to the authors, the approach could potentially be generalized to other disease states and immunological phenotypes. While some public TCRs were present in many individuals, most TCR sequences turned up only very rarely across donors. Specific HLA alleles were associated with 15,000 to 20,000 TCR beta sequences at a false discovery rate of 0.05 in a later analysis.

Counted from cysteine to phenylalanine, this CDR3 has 16 amino acids. Of all the DNA, just the CDR3 is kept, 48 bases in frame from base 1. The germline V end is reduced by 1 base and the J end by 6 bases; junction bases left unmatched: 9. CDR1 and CDR2 are drawn from the germline V gene (reference sequence): MNHEY, SMNVEV. Preparation of the library involved the immunoSEQ multiplex PCR assay. The multiplex PCR relied on a mix of 60 forward primers for TCR Vbeta segments and 13 reverse primers for TCR Jbeta segments. A multiplex PCR assay on genomic DNA amplified the CDR3 region of rearranged TCR beta genes. Amplified TCR beta libraries were sequenced as 87-base-pair reads on the Illumina HiSeq System. Per the source publication's procedure: Across the 700 or so repertoires, a later analysis counted about 81 million unique TCR beta chains, some 11 million of which were shared by at least two donors. Raw reads were error-corrected and collapsed into unique sequences with a nearest-neighbor algorithm that merged closely related sequences to remove PCR and sequencing errors. V, D and J gene segments were assigned by aligning CDR3 sequences to IMGT reference sequences. Each retained sequence needed at least a six-nucleotide match to both a V gene segment and a J gene segment. Rearrangements were classified as productive when the CDR3 lacked stop codons and remained in frame with V and J, and all other rearrangements were classified as non-productive. CDR3 was defined according to IMGT convention as the region running from the second conserved V-encoded cysteine to the conserved J-encoded phenylalanine. The earlier analysis of approximately 500 of the donors excluded sequences that lacked an unambiguous match to a single V gene segment. In an earlier analysis of 587 of the donors, V segments were called functional above 56.7% productive rearrangements and were called segregating when the between-donor standard deviation exceeded 5%. To diagnose cytomegalovirus status from the catalog of TCR beta chain sequences, a statistical classification framework was built. V and J gene assignment, in a later analysis, came from comparing TCR nucleotide sequences with IMGT/GENE-DB human TR gene sequences. The TCRdist pipeline was used in a later analysis to assign CDR3 sequences and most-parsimonious VDJ recombination scenarios. In a later analysis, each TCR beta chain was defined by its CDR3 amino acid sequence together with its V-gene family, and reads lacking a unique V-gene family were excluded. As a way to deal with suspected cross-contamination and a sequencing artifact, a later analysis dropped approximately 570 nucleotide sequences that were highly shared and had low generation probability. For each public chain, a later analysis derived a clonal expansion index from normalized ranks of inferred template counts within each repertoire. In a later analysis, generation probabilities were computed using a VDJ recombination model fitted to out-of-frame rearrangements, and the results were checked against IGoR. In a later analysis, hypergeometric tests were used to score TCR-TCR, TCR-HLA and TCR-CMV co-occurrence, with a repertoire-size bias correction applied to TCR pairs. A later analysis estimated false discovery rates by permuting HLA or CMV assignments 20 times. In a later analysis, co-occurring TCRs were grouped using DBSCAN, with TCRdist sequence similarity added in when clustering inside HLA-allele-positive subsets. Repertoires with fewer than 30,000 or more than 120,000 public chains were left out of co-occurrence clustering, as were five repertoires with anomalous nucleotide sharing. This is the immuneACCESS table as TCRdb keeps it, with only in-frame sequences that have V and J called. A part of the clones is gone; compared with another copy, unresolved V genes explain less than half, and the rest is unexplained. V and J calls and clone size come straight from that table; D and trimming were deduced from the DNA. Here the sample has 170,000 or so clones; about 80% occur a single time. The ten largest clones capture about 0.64% of the sample.

The cohort was made up of around 720 healthy bone marrow donors. All cohort members were sampled while nominally healthy, although unrecorded immune exposures were likely present. The donor was CMV seronegative and belonged to the group of several hundred seronegative cohort members. A peripheral blood sample was collected from each donor, and TCR beta sequencing was performed on peripheral blood mononuclear cells. The Qiagen DNeasy Blood Extraction Kit was used to extract genomic DNA from the blood cell samples. This sequence was found in a boy younger than 18 in good health and CMV-seronegative. Recombination linked TRBV27 to TRBJ2-7; 10 of the junction bases match TRBD1. The specimen was PBMCs. In nucleotide form, the sequence is TGTGCCAGCAGTTTATATTTCGGGACAGGGGTATCCGAGCAGTACTTC. Protein translation: CASSLYFGTGVSEQYF.